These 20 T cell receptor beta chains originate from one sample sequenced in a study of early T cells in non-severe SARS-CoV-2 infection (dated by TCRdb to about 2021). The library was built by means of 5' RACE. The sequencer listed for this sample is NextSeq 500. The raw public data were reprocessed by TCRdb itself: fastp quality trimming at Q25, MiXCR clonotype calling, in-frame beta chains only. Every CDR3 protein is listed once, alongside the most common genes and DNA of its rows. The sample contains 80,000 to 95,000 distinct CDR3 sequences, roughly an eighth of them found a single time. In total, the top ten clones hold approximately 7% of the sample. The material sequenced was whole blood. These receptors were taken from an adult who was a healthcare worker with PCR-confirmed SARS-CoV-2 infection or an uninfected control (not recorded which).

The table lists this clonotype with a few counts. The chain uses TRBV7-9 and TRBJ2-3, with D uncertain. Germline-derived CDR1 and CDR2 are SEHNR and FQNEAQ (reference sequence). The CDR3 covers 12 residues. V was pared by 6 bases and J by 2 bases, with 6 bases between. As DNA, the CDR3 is TGTGCCAGCAGTCGGAACACAGATACGCAGTATTTT. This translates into CASSRNTDTQYF.

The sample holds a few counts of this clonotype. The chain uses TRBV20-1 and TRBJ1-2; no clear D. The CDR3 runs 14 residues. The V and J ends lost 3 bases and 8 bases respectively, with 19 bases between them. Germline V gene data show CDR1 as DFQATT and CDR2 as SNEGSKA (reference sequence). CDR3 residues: CSARFLQLLPGYTF. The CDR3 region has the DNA TGCAGTGCTAGGTTTCTTCAGCTCCTGCCGGGCTACACCTTC.

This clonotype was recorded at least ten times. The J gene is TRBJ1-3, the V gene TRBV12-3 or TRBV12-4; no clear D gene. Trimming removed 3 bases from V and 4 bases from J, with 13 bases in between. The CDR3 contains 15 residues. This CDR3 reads CASSFPSSDGNTIYF. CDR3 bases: TGTGCCAGCAGTTTTCCCTCATCTGACGGAAACACCATATATTTT.

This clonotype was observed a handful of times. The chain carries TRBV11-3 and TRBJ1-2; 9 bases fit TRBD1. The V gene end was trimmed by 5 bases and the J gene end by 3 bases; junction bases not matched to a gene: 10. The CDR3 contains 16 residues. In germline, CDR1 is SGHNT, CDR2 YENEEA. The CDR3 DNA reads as TGTGCCAGCAGCGCCGAGGGGCGACAGGGGGACTATGGCTACACCTTC. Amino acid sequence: CASSAEGRQGDYGYTF.

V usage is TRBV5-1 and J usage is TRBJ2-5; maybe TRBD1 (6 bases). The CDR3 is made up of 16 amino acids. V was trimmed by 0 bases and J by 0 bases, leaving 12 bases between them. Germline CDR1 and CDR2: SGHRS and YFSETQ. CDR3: CASSLGTQGHQETQYF. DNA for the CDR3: TGCGCCAGCAGCTTGGGGACACAGGGTCACCAAGAGACCCAGTACTTC. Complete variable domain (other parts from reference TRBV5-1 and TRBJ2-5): KAGVTQTPRYLIKTRGQQVTLSCSPISGHRSVSWYQQTPGQGLQFLFEYFSETQRNKGNFPGRFSGRQFSNSRSEMNVSTLELGDSALYLCASSLGTQGHQETQYFGPGTRLLVL.

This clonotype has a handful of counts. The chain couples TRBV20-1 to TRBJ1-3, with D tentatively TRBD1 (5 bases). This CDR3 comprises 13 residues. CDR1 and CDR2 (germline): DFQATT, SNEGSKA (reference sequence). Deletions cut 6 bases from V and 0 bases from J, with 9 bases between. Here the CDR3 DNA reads TGCAGTGCCGACAGTGTCTCTGGAAACACCATATATTTT. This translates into CSADSVSGNTIYF.

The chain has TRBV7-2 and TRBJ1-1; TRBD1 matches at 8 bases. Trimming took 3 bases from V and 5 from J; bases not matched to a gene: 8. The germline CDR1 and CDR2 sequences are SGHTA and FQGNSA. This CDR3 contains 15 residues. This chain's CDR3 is CASSFTDRGRTEAFF. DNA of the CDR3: TGTGCCAGCAGCTTTACTGACAGGGGTAGAACTGAAGCTTTCTTT. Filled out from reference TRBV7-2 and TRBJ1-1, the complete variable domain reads GAGVSQSPSNKVTEKGKDVELRCDPISGHTALYWYRQSLGQGLEFLIYFQGNSAPDKSGLPSDRFSAERTGGSVSTLTIQRTQQEDSAVYLCASSFTDRGRTEAFFGQGTRLTVV.

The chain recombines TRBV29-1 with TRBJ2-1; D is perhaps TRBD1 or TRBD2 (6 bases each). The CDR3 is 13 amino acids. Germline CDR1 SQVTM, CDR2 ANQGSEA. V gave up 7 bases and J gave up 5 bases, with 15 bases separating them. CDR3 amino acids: CSALTRGDNEQFF. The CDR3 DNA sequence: TGCAGCGCTTTGACAAGGGGGGACAATGAGCAGTTCTTC.

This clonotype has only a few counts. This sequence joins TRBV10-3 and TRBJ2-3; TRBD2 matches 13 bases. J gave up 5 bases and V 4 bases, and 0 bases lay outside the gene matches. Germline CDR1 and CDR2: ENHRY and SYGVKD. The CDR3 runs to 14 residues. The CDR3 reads CAISGTSGRDTQYF. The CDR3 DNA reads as TGTGCCATCAGTGGGACTAGCGGGAGAGATACGCAGTATTTT.

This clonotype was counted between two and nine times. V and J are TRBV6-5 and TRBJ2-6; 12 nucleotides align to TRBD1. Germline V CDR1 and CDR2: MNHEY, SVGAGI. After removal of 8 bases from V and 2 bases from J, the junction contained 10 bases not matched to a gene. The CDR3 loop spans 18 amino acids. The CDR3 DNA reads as TGTGCCAGCCGACCCGGGACAGGGGGCTCGGCTGGGGCCAACGTCCTGACTTTC. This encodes CASRPGTGGSAGANVLTF.

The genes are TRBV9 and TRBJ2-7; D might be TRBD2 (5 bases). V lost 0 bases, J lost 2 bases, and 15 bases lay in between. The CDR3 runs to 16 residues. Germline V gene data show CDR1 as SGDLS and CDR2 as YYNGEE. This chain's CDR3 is CASSVDAASNAYEQYF. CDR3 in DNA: TGTGCCAGCAGCGTAGATGCGGCTAGCAACGCCTACGAGCAGTACTTC.

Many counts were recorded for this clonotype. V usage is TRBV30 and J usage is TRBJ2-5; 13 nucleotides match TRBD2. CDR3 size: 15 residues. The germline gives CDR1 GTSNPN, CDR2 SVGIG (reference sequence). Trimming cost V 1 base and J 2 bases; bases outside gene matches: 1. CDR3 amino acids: CAWSAGLAGQETQYF. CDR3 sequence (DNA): TGTGCCTGGAGTGCGGGACTAGCGGGACAAGAGACCCAGTACTTC.

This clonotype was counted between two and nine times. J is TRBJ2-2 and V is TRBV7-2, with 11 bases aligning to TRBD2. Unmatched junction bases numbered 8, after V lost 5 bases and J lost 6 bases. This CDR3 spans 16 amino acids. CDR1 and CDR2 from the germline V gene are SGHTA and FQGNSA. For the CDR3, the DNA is TGTGCCAGCAGCCCTAGACTAGCGGGAATAGCCGGGGAGCTGTTTTTT. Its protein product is CASSPRLAGIAGELFF.

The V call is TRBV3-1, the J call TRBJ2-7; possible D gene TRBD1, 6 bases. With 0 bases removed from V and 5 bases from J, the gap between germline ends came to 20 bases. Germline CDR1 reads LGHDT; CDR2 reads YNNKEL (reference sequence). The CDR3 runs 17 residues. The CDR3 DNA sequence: TGTGCCAGCAGCCAAGATGCATACAGGGACCTAAAAGACGAGCAGTACTTC. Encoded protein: CASSQDAYRDLKDEQYF.

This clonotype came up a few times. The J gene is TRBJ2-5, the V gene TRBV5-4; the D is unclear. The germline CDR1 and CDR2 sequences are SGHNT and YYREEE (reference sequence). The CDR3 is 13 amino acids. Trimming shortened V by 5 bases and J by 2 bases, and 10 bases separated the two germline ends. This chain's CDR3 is CASSTESQETQYF. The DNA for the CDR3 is TGTGCCAGCAGTACAGAGAGTCAAGAGACCCAGTACTTC.

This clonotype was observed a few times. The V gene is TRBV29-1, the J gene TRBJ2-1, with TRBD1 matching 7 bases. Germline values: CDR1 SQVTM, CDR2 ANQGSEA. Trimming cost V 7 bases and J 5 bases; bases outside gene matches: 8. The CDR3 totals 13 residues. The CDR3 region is CSGRDSLNNEQFF. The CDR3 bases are TGCAGCGGTCGGGACAGCCTTAACAATGAGCAGTTCTTC.

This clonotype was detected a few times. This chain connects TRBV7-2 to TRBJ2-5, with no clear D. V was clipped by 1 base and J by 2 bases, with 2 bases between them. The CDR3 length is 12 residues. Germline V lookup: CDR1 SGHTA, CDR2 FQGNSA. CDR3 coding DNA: TGTGCCAGCAGCTTAGATCAAGAGACCCAGTACTTC. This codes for CASSLDQETQYF.

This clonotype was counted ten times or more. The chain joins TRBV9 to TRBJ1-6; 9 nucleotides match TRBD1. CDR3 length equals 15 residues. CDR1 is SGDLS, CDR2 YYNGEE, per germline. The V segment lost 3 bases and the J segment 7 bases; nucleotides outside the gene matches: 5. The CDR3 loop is CASSGTGALNSPLHF. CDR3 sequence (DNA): TGTGCCAGCAGCGGGACAGGGGCATTAAATTCACCCCTCCACTTT.

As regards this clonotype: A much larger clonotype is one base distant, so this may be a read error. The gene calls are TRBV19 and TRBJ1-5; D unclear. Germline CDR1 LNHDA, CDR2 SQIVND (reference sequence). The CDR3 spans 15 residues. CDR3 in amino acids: CASSIFTDSDQPQHF. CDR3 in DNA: TGTGCCAGTAGTATATTTACGGATAGCGATCAGCCCCAGCATTTT.

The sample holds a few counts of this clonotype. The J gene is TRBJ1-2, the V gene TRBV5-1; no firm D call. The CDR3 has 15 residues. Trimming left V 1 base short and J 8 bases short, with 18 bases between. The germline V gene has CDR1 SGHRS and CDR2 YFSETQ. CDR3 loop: CASSLLATGKEGYTF. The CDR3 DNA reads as TGCGCCAGCAGCTTGCTAGCGACCGGGAAGGAAGGCTACACCTTC.